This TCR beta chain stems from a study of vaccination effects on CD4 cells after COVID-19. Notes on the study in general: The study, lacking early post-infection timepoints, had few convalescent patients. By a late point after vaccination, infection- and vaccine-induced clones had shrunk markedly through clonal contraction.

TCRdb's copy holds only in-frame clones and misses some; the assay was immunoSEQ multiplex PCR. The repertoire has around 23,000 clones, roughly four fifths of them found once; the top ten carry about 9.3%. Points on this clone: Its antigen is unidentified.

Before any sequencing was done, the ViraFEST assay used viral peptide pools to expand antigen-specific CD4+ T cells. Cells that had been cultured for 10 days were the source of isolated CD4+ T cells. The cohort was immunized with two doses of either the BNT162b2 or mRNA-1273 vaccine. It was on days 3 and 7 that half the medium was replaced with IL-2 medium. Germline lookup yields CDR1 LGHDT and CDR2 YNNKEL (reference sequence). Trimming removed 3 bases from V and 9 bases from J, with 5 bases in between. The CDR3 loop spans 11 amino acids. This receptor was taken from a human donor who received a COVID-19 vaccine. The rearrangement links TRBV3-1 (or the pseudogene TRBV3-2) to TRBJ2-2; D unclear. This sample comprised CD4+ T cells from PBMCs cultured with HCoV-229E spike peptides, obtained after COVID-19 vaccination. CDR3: CASSQLRELFF. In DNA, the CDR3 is TGTGCCAGCAGCCAGCTCCGGGAGCTGTTTTTT.